The entry below gives a single TCR beta chain sequence along with its context. The protocol was immunoSEQ multiplex PCR, while the TCRdb copy is restricted to in-frame clones and leaves out a portion. This sample has some 170,000 clones, with around 96% found just once. The V gene's germline CDR1 is MDHEN and CDR2 SYDVKM. The CDR3 runs to 16 residues. Trimming stripped 3 bases from V and 6 bases from J, with 20 bases between. The data originate from a study of control samples from healthy donors and cancer patients. The TCR was taken from a young woman in good health. What was sequenced was blood. The rearrangement uses TRBV28 and TRBJ1-2, with no clear D. CDR3 protein: CASSFARLSQGHGYTF. CDR3 in DNA: TGTGCCAGCAGTTTTGCCAGGCTGAGTCAAGGGCATGGCTACACCTTC.